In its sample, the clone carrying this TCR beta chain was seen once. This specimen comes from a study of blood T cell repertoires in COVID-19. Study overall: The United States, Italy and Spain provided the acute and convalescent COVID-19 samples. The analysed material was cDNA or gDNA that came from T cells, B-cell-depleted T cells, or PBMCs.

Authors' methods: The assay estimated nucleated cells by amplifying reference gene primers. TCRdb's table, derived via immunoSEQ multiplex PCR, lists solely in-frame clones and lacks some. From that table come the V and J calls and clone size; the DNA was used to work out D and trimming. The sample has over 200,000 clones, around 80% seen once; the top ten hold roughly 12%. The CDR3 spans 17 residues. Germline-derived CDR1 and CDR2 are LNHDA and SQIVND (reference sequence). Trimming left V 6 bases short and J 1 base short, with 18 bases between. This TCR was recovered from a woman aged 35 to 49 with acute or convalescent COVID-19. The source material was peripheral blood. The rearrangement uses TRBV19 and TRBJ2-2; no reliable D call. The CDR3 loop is CASSTTAASLNTGELFF. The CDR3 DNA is TGTGCCAGTAGCACCACGGCAGCTAGTCTGAACACCGGGGAGCTGTTTTTT.